These 26 T cell receptor beta chains originate from one sample sequenced in a study of shared clonotypes between healthy human individuals. The table came from immunoSEQ multiplex PCR; TCRdb's copy has only in-frame clones and leaves some out. In the table there are about 700,000 clones, 92% of which are singletons. The naive CD8 subset, CD45RO-negative cells positively selected for CCR7, excluded terminally differentiated effector memory CD45RA+ cells. Sequenced sample: naive CD8+ T cells sorted from blood. Every receptor here comes from a man younger than 45 in good health.

The gene calls are TRBV28 and TRBJ2-1, with TRBD1 identical over 8 bases. Germline V CDR1 and CDR2: MDHEN, SYDVKM. Unmatched junction bases numbered 9, after V lost 6 bases and J lost 8 bases. CDR3 size: 14 residues. The CDR3 nucleotides read TGTGCCAGCAGCCAACAGGGGGTAATTTATGAGCAGTTCTTC. Its translation is CASSQQGVIYEQFF.

The table lists this clone with a count of one. This chain connects TRBV10-2 to TRBJ2-7, with 7 bases matching TRBD1. The CDR3 totals 15 residues. J was trimmed by 6 bases and V by 2 bases; bases with no gene match: 10. The germline gives CDR1 WSHSY, CDR2 SAAADI. CDR3 in amino acids: CASSEQDREGGEQYF. The CDR3 nucleotides are TGCGCCAGCAGTGAGCAAGACAGGGAAGGAGGCGAGCAGTACTTC.

The chain couples TRBV27 to TRBJ2-3; TRBD1 matches at 7 bases. V dropped 5 bases and J dropped 3; count of bases not matched to a gene: 5. Germline V CDR1 and CDR2: MNHEY, SMNVEV (reference sequence). The length of the CDR3 is 14 residues. The CDR3 nucleotides read TGTGCCAGCAGTGTCATGGGACAGACAGATACGCAGTATTTT. This codes for CASSVMGQTDTQYF.

This clone was recorded once. The chain links TRBV11-2 to TRBJ2-7; D might be TRBD1 (5 bases). Trimming removed 1 base at V and 3 bases at J, with 13 bases between. Germline V gene sequence: CDR1 SGHAT, CDR2 FQNNGV. The CDR3 spans 15 residues. For the CDR3, the DNA is TGTGCCAGCAGCTTAGGATCAGGGCTGGGCTACGAGCAGTACTTC. It codes for CASSLGSGLGYEQYF.

The chain recombines TRBV5-1 with TRBJ2-3, with 7 bases identical to TRBD1. Germline loops: CDR1 SGHRS, CDR2 YFSETQ. The junction had 8 bases not matched to a gene; V was cut back by 3 bases and J by 4 bases. The CDR3 sequence is 15 residues long. The CDR3 here is CASSSTGYGPDTQYF. The DNA of the CDR3 is TGCGCCAGCAGCTCGACAGGGTACGGGCCAGATACGCAGTATTTT.

This chain joins TRBV9 and TRBJ1-2; TRBD1 is a possible D gene (5 bases). V shed 3 bases and J shed 6 bases, with 15 bases lying between them. The CDR3 sequence is 14 residues long. Germline V gene sequence: CDR1 SGDLS, CDR2 YYNGEE. The CDR3, as DNA: TGTGCCAGCAGCGGGCGAGAAGGGGTCCATGGCTACACCTTC. Translation: CASSGREGVHGYTF.

This chain uses TRBV5-4 with TRBJ2-5, with 9 bases fitting TRBD1. The V and J ends lost 0 bases and 3 bases, in that order; junction bases with no gene match: 3. Germline V lookup: CDR1 SGHNT, CDR2 YYREEE (reference sequence). This CDR3 spans 15 amino acids. The CDR3 reads CASSLAGDREETQYF. The CDR3 DNA follows: TGTGCCAGCAGCTTGGCCGGGGACAGGGAAGAGACCCAGTACTTC.

The chain recombines TRBV28 with TRBJ1-5; a weak D match, TRBD1 (6 bases). Germline V CDR1 and CDR2: MDHEN, SYDVKM. Trimming cost V 7 bases and J 6 bases, with 13 bases left between them. This CDR3 region has 13 residues. The CDR3 here is CASTDAGVQPQHF. The DNA for the CDR3 is TGTGCCAGCACCGATGCAGGGGTTCAGCCCCAGCATTTT.

V and J are TRBV7-9 and TRBJ2-2; D may be TRBD1 or TRBD2 (6 bases each). Trimming left V 5 bases short and J 4 bases short, with 17 bases between. The CDR3 has 16 residues. CDR1 and CDR2 (germline): SEHNR, FQNEAQ (reference sequence). CDR3 residues: CASSPLTGGGTGELFF. The CDR3, as DNA: TGTGCCAGCAGCCCGTTAACTGGAGGGGGCACCGGGGAGCTGTTTTTT.

The chain carries TRBV27 and TRBJ1-3, with no clear D. Per germline, CDR1 MNHEY and CDR2 SMNVEV (reference sequence). CDR3 length equals 12 residues. V was shortened by 8 bases and J by 3 bases, with 8 bases between the two germline ends. The CDR3 region is CASGEIGNTIYF. DNA for the CDR3: TGTGCCAGCGGGGAGATTGGAAACACCATATATTTT.

This clone appeared a single time. The rearrangement links TRBV15 to TRBJ1-1, with D possibly matching TRBD1 (5 bases). CDR1 and CDR2 (germline): LNHNV, YYDKDF (reference sequence). This CDR3 contains 14 residues. Deletions cut 3 bases from V and 2 bases from J, with 10 bases between. This CDR3 is CATSSDRGNTEAFF. The CDR3 nucleotides read TGTGCCACCAGCAGCGACAGAGGCAACACTGAAGCTTTCTTT.

The rearrangement joins TRBV2 to TRBJ2-7; 8 bases fit TRBD1. Germline values: CDR1 SNHLY, CDR2 FYNNEI. With 6 bases clipped from V and 2 bases from J, the junction kept 9 bases outside the gene matches. The CDR3 contains 15 residues. CDR3 protein: CASRPTGGIAYEQYF. The CDR3 nucleotides are TGTGCCAGCAGACCTACAGGGGGAATTGCCTACGAGCAGTACTTC.

The chain couples TRBV18 to TRBJ2-7; the D call may be TRBD1 or TRBD2 (6 bases each). V dropped 2 bases and J dropped 2 bases, with 34 bases sitting between them. CDR1 is KGHSH and CDR2 is LQKENI in the germline V gene. The CDR3 is 22 amino acids. The CDR3 is CASSPDLLTGVLPSEKAYEQYF. The CDR3 DNA reads as TGTGCCAGCTCACCAGACCTTCTGACAGGAGTCCTCCCTAGCGAGAAAGCCTACGAGCAGTACTTC. Drawing the rest from reference TRBV18 and TRBJ2-7, the complete variable domain is NAGVMQNPRHLVRRRGQEARLRCSPMKGHSHVYWYRQLPEEGLKFMVYLQKENIIDESGMPKERFSAEFPKEGPSILRIQQVVRGDSAAYFCASSPDLLTGVLPSEKAYEQYFGPGTRLTVT.

The chain employs TRBV9 and TRBJ1-4, with D possibly matching TRBD1 (6 bases). CDR1 SGDLS and CDR2 YYNGEE come from the germline V gene. The germline V and J ends were trimmed by 4 bases and 6 bases, with 10 bases remaining between them. This CDR3 has 13 residues. CDR3 DNA sequence: TGTGCCAGCAGCCTCCGGACAGATGAAAAACTGTTTTTT. It codes for CASSLRTDEKLFF.

The V and J genes are TRBV7-3 and TRBJ2-4, with D possibly matching TRBD2 (5 bases). CDR3 length: 13 amino acids. Germline V gene sequence: CDR1 SGHTA, CDR2 FQGTGA. Trimming took 3 bases from V and 8 from J, leaving 11 bases between them. The CDR3 coding sequence is TGTGCCAGCAGCTTGAACCTCGGGGACATTCAGTACTTC. Translation: CASSLNLGDIQYF.

In this sample, this clone turned up once. The chain is built from TRBV5-5 and TRBJ2-7; 7 bases line up with TRBD1. The CDR3 extends over 17 amino acids. Germline values: CDR1 SGHKS, CDR2 YYEKEE (reference sequence). V dropped 4 bases and J dropped 0; count of bases not matched to a gene: 13. The CDR3: CASSERTGVRFSYEQYF. The CDR3 DNA sequence: TGTGCCAGCAGCGAAAGAACAGGGGTCAGGTTCTCCTACGAGCAGTACTTC.

This clone has only one observation. This chain links TRBV7-9 with TRBJ2-1, with D perhaps matching TRBD1 (6 bases). The CDR3 has 15 amino acids. CDR1 and CDR2 (germline): SEHNR, FQNEAQ (reference sequence). Trimming stripped 7 bases from V and 5 bases from J, with 18 bases between. The CDR3 protein is CASKRGSPADNEQFF. In DNA form, the CDR3 reads TGTGCCAGCAAGAGGGGGAGCCCGGCGGACAATGAGCAGTTCTTC.

The chain links TRBV7-8 to TRBJ2-1, with 7 positions matching TRBD2. This CDR3 has 13 amino acids. Germline CDR1 SGHVS, CDR2 FQNEAQ. The J segment lost 4 bases and the V segment lost 10 bases, leaving 7 bases of the junction unmatched. CDR3 sequence: CATRTRDYNEQFF. The DNA for the CDR3 is TGTGCCACGCGGACTAGAGATTACAATGAGCAGTTCTTC.

The chain links TRBV7-9 to TRBJ2-4; either TRBD1 or TRBD2 may supply D (5 bases each). The CDR3 totals 16 residues. Germline lookup yields CDR1 SEHNR and CDR2 FQNEAQ (reference sequence). V shed 3 bases and J shed 3 bases, with 15 bases lying between them. The DNA of the CDR3 is TGTGCCAGCAGCTTTGGGTCAGGGACCATCAAAAACATTCAGTACTTC. Translated, it gives CASSFGSGTIKNIQYF.

The V gene is TRBV6-1, the J gene TRBJ2-7; the D is unclear. The germline V gene encodes CDR1 MNHNS and CDR2 SASEGT. Trimming stripped 3 bases from V and 3 bases from J, with 15 bases between. CDR3 size: 15 residues. The CDR3 nucleotides are TGTGCCAGCAGTGACATGGCGGTACCCTTCTACGAGCAGTACTTC. Protein: CASSDMAVPFYEQYF.

The rearrangement links TRBV29-1 to TRBJ2-1; D is unresolved. Germline CDR1 and CDR2: SQVTM and ANQGSEA. V lost 4 bases and J 9 bases, leaving 4 bases between the germline ends. The CDR3 is made up of 9 amino acids. The CDR3 loop is CSVAGEQFF. CDR3 sequence (DNA): TGCAGCGTTGCCGGTGAGCAGTTCTTC.

The CDR3 protein is CASSLASGPYNEQFF. Written as DNA, the CDR3 is TGTGCCAGCAGCTTAGCTTCAGGGCCTTACAATGAGCAGTTCTTC. This rearrangement joins TRBV11-3 to TRBJ2-1; possible D gene TRBD1, 5 bases. With 1 base removed from V and 4 bases from J, the gap between germline ends came to 11 bases. The germline V gene has CDR1 SGHNT and CDR2 YENEEA. The CDR3 is 15 amino acids. The whole variable domain, remainder taken from reference TRBV11-3 and TRBJ2-1, is EAGVVQSPRYKIIEKKQPVAFWCNPISGHNTLYWYLQNLGQGPELLIRYENEEAVDDSQLPKDRFSAERLKGVDSTLKIQPAELGDSAVYLCASSLASGPYNEQFFGPGTRLTVL.

The chain combines TRBV29-1 with TRBJ2-5, with TRBD2 identical over 11 bases. Germline V lookup: CDR1 SQVTM, CDR2 ANQGSEA. The CDR3 spans 13 residues. Germline trimming cut 5 bases from V and 6 bases from J; bases unmatched to any gene: 5. The DNA for the CDR3 is TGCAGCGTTCAGACTAGCGGGGTTAAGACCCAGTACTTC. Translated, it gives CSVQTSGVKTQYF. The complete variable domain, with remaining parts taken from reference TRBV29-1 and TRBJ2-5, reads SAVISQKPSRDICQRGTSLTIQCQVDSQVTMMFWYRQQPGQSLTLIATANQGSEATYESGFVIDKFPISRPNLTFSTLTVSNMSPEDSSIYLCSVQTSGVKTQYFGPGTRLLVL.

This chain uses TRBV4-1 with TRBJ1-1; possibly TRBD1 for D (5 bases). This CDR3 has 15 residues. The ends were cut back, 3 bases at V and 1 base at J, with 12 bases in the middle. CDR1 is MGHRA, CDR2 YSYEKL, per germline. The chain's CDR3 is CASSQYTDRNTEAFF. CDR3 DNA: TGCGCCAGCAGCCAGTATACCGACAGGAACACTGAAGCTTTCTTT.

The J gene is TRBJ2-2, the V gene TRBV9, with D tentatively TRBD1 (6 bases). Germline CDR1 is SGDLS and CDR2 is YYNGEE. V was shortened by 0 bases and J by 7 bases, with 13 bases between the two germline ends. There are 15 residues in the CDR3. CDR3 sequence: CASSVEVTGHGELFF. The CDR3 nucleotides are TGTGCCAGCAGCGTAGAAGTGACAGGCCACGGGGAGCTGTTTTTT.

The rearrangement joins TRBV7-9 to TRBJ1-1, with D maybe TRBD1 (6 bases). Looked up from germline, CDR1 is SEHNR and CDR2 is FQNEAQ (reference sequence). The CDR3 totals 15 residues. Trimming took 1 base from V and 3 from J, leaving 12 bases between them. CDR3 loop: CASSLERGPDTEAFF. The DNA of the CDR3 is TGTGCCAGCAGCTTAGAGCGGGGGCCAGACACTGAAGCTTTCTTT.